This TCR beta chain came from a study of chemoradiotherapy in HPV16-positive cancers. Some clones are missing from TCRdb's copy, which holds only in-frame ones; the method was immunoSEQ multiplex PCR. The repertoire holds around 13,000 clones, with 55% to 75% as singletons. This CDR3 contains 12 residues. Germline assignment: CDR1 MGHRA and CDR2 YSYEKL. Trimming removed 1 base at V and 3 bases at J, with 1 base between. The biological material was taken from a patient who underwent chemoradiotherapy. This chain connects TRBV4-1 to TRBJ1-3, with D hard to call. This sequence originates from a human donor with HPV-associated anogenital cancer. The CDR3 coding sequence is TGCGCCAGCAGCCAAGTTGGAAACACCATATATTTT. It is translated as CASSQVGNTIYF.